This is a list of T cell receptor beta chains from one sample in a study of blood T cell repertoires in COVID-19. Clones were sequenced by immunoSEQ multiplex PCR, and TCRdb holds only the in-frame ones, with some missing. The sample shows under 250,000 clones, 65% to 85% of them seen only once. The sample taken for sequencing was peripheral blood. All receptors come from a man aged 35 to 55 with active or convalescent COVID-19. Both conserved end residues are part of each CDR3. Fields, in order: clone size, J gene, D gene, V gene, CDR3 protein, CDR3 DNA. A D gene is named only where the DNA matches it firmly. Part of the rows lack a size; the others show once, few, many or a class for expanded clones.

>-|TRBJ1-2|TRBD1|TRBV15
CATSRDYPQGNYGYTF
TGTGCCACCAGCAGAGATTACCCACAGGGGAACTATGGCTACACCTTC
>-|TRBJ1-4|-|TRBV28
CASSLRMGRNEKLFF
TGTGCCAGCAGTTTACGGATGGGCCGTAATGAAAAACTGTTTTTT
>-|TRBJ2-6|-|TRBV19
CASSMMRSGANVLTF
TGTGCCAGTAGTATGATGAGGTCTGGGGCCAACGTCCTGACTTTC
>-|TRBJ2-1|TRBD1|TRBV18
CASSSYRGPEQFF
TGTGCCAGCTCATCCTACAGGGGCCCCGAGCAGTTCTTC
>-|TRBJ1-1|-|TRBV27
CASSLNYEGTEAFF
TGTGCCAGCAGTTTAAACTACGAGGGAACTGAAGCTTTCTTT
>-|TRBJ2-1|TRBD2|TRBV27
CASYTRLAGVMGLYNEQFF
TGTGCCAGCTATACGAGACTAGCGGGGGTCATGGGCCTCTACAATGAGCAGTTCTTC
>-|TRBJ2-6|-|TRBV6-5
CASSYGRSGANVLTF
TGTGCCAGCAGTTACGGGAGGTCTGGGGCCAACGTCCTGACTTTC
>-|TRBJ2-1|TRBD1|TRBV5-1
CASREPGGYNEQFF
TGCGCCAGCAGGGAGCCAGGGGGCTACAATGAGCAGTTCTTC
>-|TRBJ2-7|TRBD1|TRBV27
CASSSGQGGPLGEQYF
TGTGCCAGCAGTTCGGGACAGGGGGGACCGTTGGGCGAGCAGTACTTC
>once|TRBJ1-2|TRBD1|TRBV28
CASTKATLRDREMGYTF
TGTGCCAGCACCAAAGCAACTCTCCGGGACAGGGAAATGGGCTACACCTTC
>-|TRBJ2-1|TRBD2|TRBV29-1
CSVELAGYNEQFF
TGCAGCGTTGAACTAGCGGGCTACAATGAGCAGTTCTTC
>-|TRBJ1-5|TRBD1|TRBV28
CASSSLQGWQPQHF
TGTGCCAGCAGTTCACTACAGGGGTGGCAGCCCCAGCATTTT
>-|TRBJ1-5|-|TRBV2
CASSPLPGGGQPQHF
TGTGCCAGCAGTCCCCTACCAGGAGGTGGTCAGCCCCAGCATTTT
>-|TRBJ1-2|-|TRBV4-3
CASSQDFGPQAGGYTF
TGCGCCAGCAGCCAAGATTTCGGCCCACAGGCTGGTGGCTACACCTTC
>-|TRBJ1-4|-|TRBV2
CASSEALGAMRGLFF
TGTGCCAGCAGTGAAGCGCTGGGGGCTATGAGAGGGCTGTTTTTT
>-|TRBJ1-4|-|TRBV19
CASSIAGETNEKLFF
TGTGCCAGTAGTATAGCGGGTGAAACTAATGAAAAACTGTTTTTT
>-|TRBJ2-3|-|TRBV6-5
CASSQSTDTQYF
TGTGCCAGCAGCCAGAGCACAGATACGCAGTATTTT
>-|TRBJ1-2|-|TRBV5-1
CASSLADRYYGYTF
TGCGCCAGCAGCTTGGCGGACAGATACTATGGCTACACCTTC
>-|TRBJ2-7|TRBD1|TRBV5-1
CASSLRQGETDEQYF
TGCGCCAGCAGCCTGCGACAGGGGGAGACAGACGAGCAGTACTTC
>-|TRBJ2-2|-|TRBV5-1
CASSLGGGRPNTGELFF
TGCGCCAGCAGCTTGGGTGGAGGCAGACCGAACACCGGGGAGCTGTTTTTT
>once|TRBJ2-7|-|TRBV29-1
CSVAPDRSYEQYF
TGCAGCGTTGCCCCCGACAGAAGCTACGAGCAGTACTTC
>-|TRBJ2-1|TRBD2|TRBV5-1
CASSPGLAGGRYNEQFF
TGCGCCAGCAGCCCGGGACTAGCGGGAGGACGCTACAATGAGCAGTTCTTC
>-|TRBJ2-7|TRBD2|TRBV19
CASSPSPGLAGLGVPVEQYF
TGTGCCAGTAGTCCCTCCCCGGGACTAGCGGGACTCGGGGTACCCGTCGAGCAGTACTTC
>-|TRBJ1-1|TRBD1|TRBV11-3
CASSPAGGVGTEAFF
TGTGCCAGCAGCCCCGCAGGGGGCGTGGGCACTGAAGCTTTCTTT
>-|TRBJ2-1|TRBD2|TRBV5-6
CASSLERTSGYNEQFF
TGTGCCAGCAGCTTGGAGCGGACTAGCGGTTACAATGAGCAGTTCTTC
>-|TRBJ2-5|-|TRBV5-1
CASSLGRAGETQYF
TGCGCCAGCAGCTTGGGGAGGGCGGGAGAGACCCAGTACTTC
>-|TRBJ1-2|TRBD1|TRBV5-8
CASSLVFGTGGTGYTF
TGTGCCAGCAGCTTGGTGTTTGGGACAGGGGGGACTGGCTACACCTTC
>-|TRBJ1-1|-|TRBV14
CASSQEGPRMNTEAFF
TGTGCCAGCAGCCAAGAGGGGCCGAGAATGAACACTGAAGCTTTCTTT
>once|TRBJ2-1|-|TRBV5-1
CASSSSVQGKVNEQFF
TGCGCCAGCAGCTCCTCCGTTCAGGGAAAGGTCAATGAGCAGTTCTTC
>few|TRBJ1-1|-|TRBV21-1
CASSKRRQGFTEAFF
TGTGCCAGCAGCAAGAGAAGACAGGGGTTCACTGAAGCTTTCTTT
>-|TRBJ1-2|-|TRBV30
CACQAPGSSGYTF
TGTGCCTGTCAAGCCCCCGGGAGTTCTGGCTACACCTTC
>few|TRBJ2-3|-|TRBV11-3
CASSFWGGAGGTTDTQYF
TGTGCCAGCAGCTTTTGGGGTGGGGCAGGGGGGACCACAGATACGCAGTATTTT
>-|TRBJ1-3|-|TRBV4-1
CASTKRGFSGNTIYF
TGCGCCAGTACGAAACGGGGTTTCTCTGGAAACACCATATATTTT
>few|TRBJ1-1|-|TRBV29-1
CSVRQPTEAFF
TGCAGCGTACGACAACCCACTGAAGCTTTCTTT
>-|TRBJ1-2|-|TRBV11-3
CASSLNRDGYTF
TGTGCCAGCAGCTTGAACAGGGACGGCTACACCTTC
>-|TRBJ1-2|-|TRBV27
CASSFRGWYTF
TGTGCCAGCAGTTTTAGGGGATGGTACACCTTC
>once|TRBJ1-4|-|TRBV7-2
CASGGTSTEKLFF
TGTGCCAGCGGAGGCACATCGACTGAAAAACTGTTTTTT
>-|TRBJ1-6|-|TRBV19
CASSTGDSLSPLHF
TGTGCCAGTAGTACCGGGGACTCGCTTTCACCCCTCCACTTT
>-|TRBJ2-3|-|TRBV2
CASALDSTEIDTQYF
TGTGCCAGCGCGCTAGACAGCACAGAAATAGATACGCAGTATTTT
>once|TRBJ2-7|-|TRBV4-1
CASSLDPGTPYEQYF
TGCGCCAGCAGCCTAGATCCCGGGACACCCTACGAGCAGTACTTC
>-|TRBJ1-1|TRBD1|TRBV30
CAWDRGRNTEAFF
TGTGCCTGGGACAGGGGGCGGAACACTGAAGCTTTCTTT
>-|TRBJ2-1|TRBD2|TRBV6-5
CASSSETSFYNEQFF
TGTGCCAGCAGTTCCGAGACTAGCTTTTACAATGAGCAGTTCTTC
>-|TRBJ1-1|-|TRBV6-5
CASIGRAMNTEAFF
TGTGCCAGCATTGGGCGGGCCATGAACACTGAAGCTTTCTTT
>-|TRBJ1-4|-|TRBV7-8
CASSLDRLLDNEKLFF
TGTGCCAGCAGCTTAGACCGTTTGCTAGATAATGAAAAACTGTTTTTT
>few|TRBJ1-5|-|TRBV6-1
CASSALTRARNQPQHF
TGTGCCAGCAGTGCACTTACCAGGGCGCGCAATCAGCCCCAGCATTTT
>-|TRBJ2-3|-|TRBV5-5
CASTPFRDTQYF
TGTGCCAGCACCCCATTTCGGGATACGCAGTATTTT
>-|TRBJ2-1|TRBD2|TRBV6-5
CASTSGTSGIGEQFF
TGTGCCAGCACCTCAGGGACTAGCGGGATAGGTGAGCAGTTCTTC
>-|TRBJ1-1|TRBD1|TRBV4-1
CASSPLGGPGKAFF
TGCGCCAGCAGCCCATTAGGGGGCCCTGGGAAAGCTTTCTTT
>-|TRBJ1-5|TRBD1|TRBV6-5
CASSRQGLGEPQHF
TGTGCCAGCAGTAGACAGGGCCTGGGTGAGCCCCAGCATTTT
>-|TRBJ1-2|-|TRBV19
CASSERGLFF
TGTGCCAGTAGTGAACGGGGTCTCTTCTTC
>once|TRBJ2-3|TRBD2|TRBV11-2
CASSPRSGLAGGPADTQYF
TGTGCCAGCAGCCCGCGGTCCGGACTAGCGGGAGGGCCAGCAGATACGCAGTATTTT
>-|TRBJ2-1|TRBD2|TRBV30
CAWTIGTSANEQFF
TGTGCCTGGACCATAGGGACTAGCGCGAATGAGCAGTTCTTC
>-|TRBJ2-5|-|TRBV7-9
CASSLEGQPQETQYF
TGTGCCAGCAGCTTGGAGGGACAGCCCCAAGAGACCCAGTACTTC
>once|TRBJ2-7|-|TRBV18
CASSPLGGYEQYF
TGTGCCAGCTCACCACTTGGGGGCTACGAACAGTACTTC
>-|TRBJ1-1|-|TRBV5-1
CASSLIAVKNTEAFF
TGCGCCAGCAGCTTGATTGCGGTCAAGAACACTGAAGCTTTCTTT
>-|TRBJ1-2|TRBD1|TRBV12-3/TRBV12-4
CASSPRDREGYTF
TGTGCCAGCAGTCCCCGGGACAGGGAAGGCTACACCTTC
>once|TRBJ2-3|TRBD2|TRBV24-1
CATSDGTSGLHEGTDTQYF
TGTGCCACCAGTGACGGGACTAGCGGGCTCCACGAAGGCACAGATACGCAGTATTTT
>-|TRBJ2-7|-|TRBV9
CASSVDLSSYEQYF
TGTGCCAGCAGCGTAGACCTAAGCTCCTACGAGCAGTACTTC